Below, one T cell receptor (beta chain) is given with its context. Looked up from germline, CDR1 is LGHDT and CDR2 is YNNKEL (reference sequence). The CDR3 covers 18 residues. Between the trimmed V and J ends, which lost 1 base and 4 bases, there was a span of 22 bases. The record originates from a study of blood T cell repertoires in COVID-19. Study background: Donors in the United States, Italy and Spain gave samples during acute or convalescent COVID-19. Sample material is recorded as cDNA or gDNA derived from T cells, B-cell-depleted T cells, or PBMCs.

Original processing methods: Researchers report that nucleated cell counts were estimated from reference gene primer amplification. Repertoires were generated with immunoSEQ multiplex PCR, while TCRdb's copy carries only in-frame clones and drops some. V, J and clone size reflect that table, while D and trimming were determined from the DNA. The sample has around 32,000 clones, approximately 93% seen once. The V call is TRBV3-1 (or the pseudogene TRBV3-2), the J call TRBJ1-2, with D possibly TRBD1 on 6 matching bases. This sequence originates from a male donor with active COVID-19. Material: peripheral blood. The CDR3 region has the DNA TGTGCCAGCAGCCAAGGACCGGGACAATCAAAAGACTCCTATGGCTACACCTTC. Translation: CASSQGPGQSKDSYGYTF.